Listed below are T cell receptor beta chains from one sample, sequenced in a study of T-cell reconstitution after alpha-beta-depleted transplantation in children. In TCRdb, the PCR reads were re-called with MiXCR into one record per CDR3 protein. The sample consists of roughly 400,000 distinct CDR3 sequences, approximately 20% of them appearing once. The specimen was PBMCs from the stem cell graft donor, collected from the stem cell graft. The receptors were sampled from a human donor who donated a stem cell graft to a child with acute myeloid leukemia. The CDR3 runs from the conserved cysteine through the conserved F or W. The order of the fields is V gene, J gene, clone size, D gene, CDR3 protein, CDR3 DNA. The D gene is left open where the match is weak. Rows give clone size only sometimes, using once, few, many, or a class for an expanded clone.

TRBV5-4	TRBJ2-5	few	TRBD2	CAWGLAGAGETQYF	TGTGCCTGGGGACTAGCGGGGGCGGGAGAGACCCAGTACTTC
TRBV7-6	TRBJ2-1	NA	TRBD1	CASSFDRGRYNEQFF	TGTGCCAGCAGCTTCGACAGGGGGCGATACAATGAGCAGTTCTTC
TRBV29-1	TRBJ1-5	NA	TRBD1	CSVAAAGGDQPQHF	TGCAGCGTTGCAGCGGCAGGGGGCGATCAGCCCCAGCATTTT
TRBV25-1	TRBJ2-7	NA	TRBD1	CASSEPEGQGLYEQYF	TGTGCCAGCAGTGAACCAGAGGGACAGGGCCTCTACGAGCAGTACTTC
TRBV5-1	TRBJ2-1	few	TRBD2	CASSFSPSGSNEQFF	TGCGCCAGCAGCTTCTCGCCTAGCGGGAGCAATGAGCAGTTCTTC
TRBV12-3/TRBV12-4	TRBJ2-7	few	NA	CASSRRDNAYEQYF	TGTGCCAGCAGTCGCCGGGACAACGCCTACGAGCAGTACTTC
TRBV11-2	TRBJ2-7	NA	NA	CASSLARPSYEQYF	TGTGCCAGCAGCTTAGCCAGGCCCTCCTACGAGCAGTACTTC
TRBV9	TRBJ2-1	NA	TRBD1	CASGGQGVNEQFF	TGTGCCAGCGGAGGACAGGGGGTGAATGAGCAGTTCTTC
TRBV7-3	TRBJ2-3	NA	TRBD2	CASSLGLGGTDTQYF	TGTGCCAGCAGCTTAGGACTAGGAGGCACAGATACGCAGTATTTT
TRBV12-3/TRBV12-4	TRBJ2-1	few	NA	CASSRRGAPSSYNEQFF	TGTGCCAGCAGTCGAAGGGGCGCCCCTAGCTCCTACAATGAGCAGTTCTTC
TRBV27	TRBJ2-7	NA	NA	CASRSAGTYEQYF	TGTGCCAGCAGATCGGCGGGGACCTACGAGCAGTACTTC
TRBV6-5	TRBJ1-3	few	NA	CASRPKQGLSGNTIYF	TGTGCCAGCAGACCAAAACAGGGCCTCTCTGGAAACACCATATATTTT
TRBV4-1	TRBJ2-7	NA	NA	CASSQLGLKARGGRSYEQYF	TGCGCCAGCAGCCAACTAGGATTAAAGGCCAGGGGAGGGAGGTCCTACGAGCAGTACTTC
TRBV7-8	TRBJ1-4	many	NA	CASSLMGTGEKLFF	TGTGCCAGCAGCTTAATGGGGACTGGTGAAAAACTGTTTTTT
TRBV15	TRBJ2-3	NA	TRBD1	CATSRDPADRGAADTQYF	TGTGCCACCAGCAGAGACCCCGCGGACAGGGGAGCGGCAGATACGCAGTATTTT
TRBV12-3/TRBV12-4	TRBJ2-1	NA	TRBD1	CASSFDRGSSYNEQFF	TGTGCCAGCAGTTTCGACAGGGGTAGCTCCTACAATGAGCAGTTCTTC
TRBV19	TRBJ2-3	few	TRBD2	CASSIVAGAPDTQYF	TGTGCCAGTAGTATAGTAGCGGGAGCACCAGATACGCAGTATTTT
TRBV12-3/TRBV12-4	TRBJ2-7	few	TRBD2	CASSALAGVFEQYF	TGTGCCAGCAGCGCGCTAGCGGGAGTTTTTGAGCAGTACTTC
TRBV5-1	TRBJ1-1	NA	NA	CASSWSTPVNTEAFF	TGCGCCAGCAGCTGGTCCACTCCTGTGAACACTGAAGCTTTCTTT
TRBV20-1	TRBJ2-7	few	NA	CSAQNPRRSSYEQYF	TGCAGTGCCCAAAACCCCAGACGGAGCTCCTACGAGCAGTACTTC
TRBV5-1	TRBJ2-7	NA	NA	CASSFQGALYEQYF	TGCGCCAGCAGCTTTCAAGGGGCCCTCTACGAGCAGTACTTC
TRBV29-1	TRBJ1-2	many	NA	CSVLSANGYTF	TGCAGCGTGTTAAGCGCGAATGGCTACACCTTC
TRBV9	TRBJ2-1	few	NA	CASSATIGGTAYNEQFF	TGTGCCAGCAGCGCCACAATCGGCGGGACAGCCTACAATGAGCAGTTCTTC
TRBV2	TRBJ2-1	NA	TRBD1	CASKRDRGTIETNEQFF	TGTGCCAGCAAAAGGGACAGGGGAACAATTGAAACCAATGAGCAGTTCTTC
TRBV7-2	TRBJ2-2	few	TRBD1	CASSLSRRTGLTGELFF	TGTGCCAGCAGCTTAAGTCGAAGGACAGGGCTAACCGGGGAGCTGTTTTTT
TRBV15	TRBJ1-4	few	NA	CATSRLAGVGEEKLFF	TGTGCCACCAGCAGACTCGCAGGGGTAGGAGAGGAAAAACTGTTTTTT
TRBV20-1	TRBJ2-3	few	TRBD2	CSARIDLEAGKTSGLTDTQYF	TGCAGTGCTAGAATCGACCTAGAGGCGGGAAAGACTAGCGGACTCACAGATACGCAGTATTTT
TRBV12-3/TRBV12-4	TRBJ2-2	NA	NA	CASSLTSRVGELFF	TGTGCCAGCAGTTTAACATCCCGCGTCGGGGAGCTGTTTTTT